The 24 T cell receptor beta chains reported below all come from one sample, sequenced in a study of OX40 agonist ivuxolimab in advanced cancers. Profiling relied on immunoSEQ multiplex PCR, and the TCRdb table lists in-frame clones only, not all of them. The repertoire holds about 28,000 clones, with about 90% as singletons. Sample: CD4+ or CD8+ T cells sorted from blood, taken in a trial of the OX40 agonist ivuxolimab. These receptors all stem from an adult with an advanced solid tumor such as melanoma, head and neck, liver or kidney cancer.

A single count supports this clone. The chain employs TRBV27 and TRBJ2-1, with TRBD2 identical over 8 bases. J lost 4 bases, V lost 5 bases, and 13 bases had no gene match. CDR1 and CDR2 from the germline V gene are MNHEY and SMNVEV (reference sequence). This CDR3 is built from 17 residues. The CDR3 nucleotides are TGTGCCAGCAGTGACGGACTAGCCTCCCCGTATTACAATGAGCAGTTCTTC. This sequence encodes CASSDGLASPYYNEQFF.

The rearrangement links TRBV7-6 to TRBJ1-3; D possibly corresponds to TRBD1 (6 bases). Trimming shortened V by 5 bases and J by 2 bases, and 10 bases separated the two germline ends. The CDR3 sequence is 14 residues long. Looked up from germline, CDR1 is SGHVS and CDR2 is FNYEAQ. The CDR3 sequence: CASSQQGTGNTIYF. In DNA form, the CDR3 reads TGTGCCAGCAGCCAACAGGGAACTGGAAACACCATATATTTT.

J is TRBJ2-3 and V is TRBV27; no clear D. CDR3 length: 15 residues. V was pared by 5 bases and J by 6 bases, with 18 bases between. Germline CDR1 is MNHEY and CDR2 is SMNVEV (reference sequence). CDR3 in amino acids: CASSPQQPWWDTQYF. The CDR3 bases are TGTGCCAGCAGTCCTCAACAGCCCTGGTGGGATACGCAGTATTTT.

The chain links TRBV19 to TRBJ2-7; no clear D. The germline gives CDR1 LNHDA, CDR2 SQIVND (reference sequence). The V end was cut by 7 bases, the J end by 0 bases, with 10 bases between. The CDR3 spans 13 residues. In DNA, the CDR3 is TGTGCCAGTACTAGGGTGAGCTCCTACGAGCAGTACTTC. Encoded protein: CASTRVSSYEQYF.

The chain has TRBV28 and TRBJ1-1, with 7 nucleotides matching TRBD1. The CDR3 loop spans 14 amino acids. The V gene's germline CDR1 is MDHEN and CDR2 SYDVKM. V lost 6 bases, J lost 2 bases, and 6 bases stayed unmatched. The CDR3 region has the DNA TGTGCCAGCAGCCAGACAGGGACTAACACTGAAGCTTTCTTT. It yields the protein CASSQTGTNTEAFF.

The rearrangement uses TRBV7-3 and TRBJ2-5, with 12 bases fitting TRBD2. CDR3 length: 15 residues. The J segment lost 5 bases and the V segment lost 5 bases, leaving 6 bases of the junction unmatched. CDR1 SGHTA and CDR2 FQGTGA come from the germline V gene. The CDR3 DNA sequence: TGTGCCAGCAGCGGACTAGCGGGACTGGGGGAGACCCAGTACTTC. It encodes CASSGLAGLGETQYF.

A single count supports this clone. CDR3 nucleotides: TGTGCCAGCAGTAATTTATACGAACTAGCGGGAAACTTGGCCTACAATGAGCAGTTCTTC. Translating it yields CASSNLYELAGNLAYNEQFF. This chain uses TRBV7-8 with TRBJ2-1, with 10 bases matching TRBD2. This CDR3 spans 20 amino acids. Trimming cost V 6 bases and J 2 bases; bases outside gene matches: 19. Germline values: CDR1 SGHVS, CDR2 FQNEAQ.

This rearrangement joins TRBV5-1 to TRBJ2-7; D is possibly TRBD2 (5 bases). The germline V and J ends were trimmed by 5 bases and 2 bases, with 11 bases remaining between them. The V gene's germline CDR1 is SGHRS and CDR2 YFSETQ. The CDR3 is made up of 13 amino acids. The CDR3 nucleotides read TGCGCCAGCAGTAAACGGGATACCTACGAGCAGTACTTC. Translated, it gives CASSKRDTYEQYF. The full variable domain, in which reference TRBV5-1 and TRBJ2-7 provide the parts outside the CDR3, is KAGVTQTPRYLIKTRGQQVTLSCSPISGHRSVSWYQQTPGQGLQFLFEYFSETQRNKGNFPGRFSGRQFSNSRSEMNVSTLELGDSALYLCASSKRDTYEQYFGPGTRLTVT.

The chain combines TRBV29-1 with TRBJ2-1; 7 positions agree with TRBD2. This CDR3 has 18 residues. V lost 3 bases and J lost 7; bases outside the gene matches: 21. Germline V lookup: CDR1 SQVTM, CDR2 ANQGSEA. The CDR3 protein is CSVEGGGAGSYPWNEQFF. The CDR3 nucleotides are TGCAGCGTTGAGGGGGGAGGGGCCGGGTCATATCCATGGAATGAGCAGTTCTTC.

In nucleotides, the CDR3 is TGCGCCAGCAGCTTGGTAGGACGGAACTACGAGCAGTACTTC. This encodes CASSLVGRNYEQYF. The chain couples TRBV5-1 to TRBJ2-7, with D hard to call. Trimming stripped 0 bases from V and 3 bases from J, with 10 bases between. The CDR3 runs to 14 residues. Germline CDR1 and CDR2: SGHRS and YFSETQ.

A remark on this clone: The same CDR3 arises from other DNA sequences in this sample as well. Written as DNA, the CDR3 is TGTGCCAGCAGCTTAGCCGGGACAGGCGGTGAGACCCAGTACTTC. It is translated as CASSLAGTGGETQYF. This chain joins TRBV7-6 and TRBJ2-5; 8 nucleotides align to TRBD1. V trimming: 0 bases; J trimming: 5 bases; junction bases outside the gene matches: 5. This CDR3 is 15 amino acids long. Germline V CDR1 and CDR2: SGHVS, FNYEAQ.

The chain links TRBV11-2 to TRBJ2-7; D is perhaps TRBD1 or TRBD2 (5 bases each). Germline CDR1 reads SGHAT; CDR2 reads FQNNGV. V lost 5 bases and J lost 3, with 11 bases in between. The CDR3 extends over 13 amino acids. The CDR3 region has the DNA TGTGCCAGCAGCCCCCGGGACCGCTACGAGCAGTACTTC. Amino acid sequence: CASSPRDRYEQYF.

DNA of the CDR3: TGTGCCAGCAGCACACGGACAGGGTATGGCTACACCTTC. It codes for CASSTRTGYGYTF. V is TRBV5-4 and J is TRBJ1-2; 8 nucleotides align to TRBD1. This CDR3 has 13 residues. Germline-derived CDR1 and CDR2 are SGHNT and YYREEE (reference sequence). V trimming: 4 bases; J trimming: 5 bases; junction bases outside the gene matches: 4.

About this clone: Other nucleotide sequences from this sample produce the same CDR3. The V and J genes are TRBV27 and TRBJ2-3; D unresolved. In germline, CDR1 is MNHEY, CDR2 SMNVEV (reference sequence). Trimming left V 3 bases short and J 1 base short, with 11 bases between. The CDR3 is 15 residues long. CDR3 DNA sequence: TGTGCCAGCAGTTTTGGTGGTCGCGGCACAGATACGCAGTATTTT. Amino acids: CASSFGGRGTDTQYF.

The rearrangement joins TRBV5-1 to TRBJ2-5, with 7 nucleotides matching TRBD2. The CDR3 has 13 residues. Germline CDR1 SGHRS, CDR2 YFSETQ. With 7 bases clipped from V and 5 bases from J, the junction kept 8 bases outside the gene matches. The CDR3 bases are TGCGCCAGCGGGAGGGTGACCACCGAGACCCAGTACTTC. Its translation is CASGRVTTETQYF.

The CDR3 protein is CASSARTGTEAFF. CDR3 sequence (DNA): TGTGCCAGCAGCGCCCGGACCGGCACTGAAGCTTTCTTT. The chain carries TRBV9 and TRBJ1-1; D not certain. The germline V gene has CDR1 SGDLS and CDR2 YYNGEE. Trimming removed 3 bases from V and 4 bases from J, with 10 bases in between. CDR3 length: 13 amino acids. Together with reference TRBV9 and TRBJ1-1, the CDR3 gives the full variable domain: DSGVTQTPKHLITATGQRVTLRCSPRSGDLSVYWYQQSLDQGLQFLIQYYNGEERAKGNILERFSAQQFPDLHSELNLSSLELGDSALYFCASSARTGTEAFFGQGTRLTVV.

The J gene is TRBJ2-1, the V gene TRBV19, with D perhaps TRBD2 (6 bases). This CDR3 region has 17 residues. Germline lookup yields CDR1 LNHDA and CDR2 SQIVND (reference sequence). Trimming removed 0 bases at V and 0 bases at J, with 12 bases between. The CDR3 bases are TGTGCCAGTAGTATAGATCTTAGCGGCAGCTCCTACAATGAGCAGTTCTTC. It translates to CASSIDLSGSSYNEQFF.

The chain has TRBV28 and TRBJ2-1, with 11 bases that match TRBD2. The J segment lost 3 bases and the V segment lost 2 bases, leaving 6 bases of the junction unmatched. The CDR3 has 17 residues. Germline-derived CDR1 and CDR2 are MDHEN and SYDVKM. The chain's CDR3 is CASSLTRLAGYYNEQFF. CDR3 DNA sequence: TGTGCCAGCAGTTTAACCCGACTAGCGGGGTACTACAATGAGCAGTTCTTC.

This chain connects TRBV4-3 to TRBJ2-2; 7 bases align to TRBD2. The CDR3 has 17 residues. Per the germline V gene, CDR1 is LGHNA and CDR2 is YSLEER. The junction had 8 bases not matched to a gene; V was cut back by 0 bases and J by 4 bases. CDR3 protein: CASSQELGGPSTGELFF. The DNA for the CDR3 is TGCGCCAGCAGCCAAGAATTGGGAGGGCCGAGCACCGGGGAGCTGTTTTTT.

This clone is categorized as large. The chain carries TRBV27 and TRBJ2-7; 7 bases agree with TRBD1. V gave up 5 bases and J gave up 2 bases; unmatched junction bases: 6. CDR3 length: 14 amino acids. Looked up from germline, CDR1 is MNHEY and CDR2 is SMNVEV (reference sequence). The DNA for the CDR3 is TGTGCCAGCAGTGGACAGGATTCGGCCTACGAGCAGTACTTC. Its protein product is CASSGQDSAYEQYF.

This clone was counted a single time. This chain links TRBV28 with TRBJ2-7; 13 nucleotides agree with TRBD2. Per germline, CDR1 MDHEN and CDR2 SYDVKM. The CDR3 runs 17 residues. V shed 6 bases and J 1 base; nucleotides not matched to a gene: 9. CDR3 sequence (DNA): TGTGCCAGCAGCTACGGACTAGCGGGAGCGTGGTCCTACGAGCAGTACTTC. Encoded protein: CASSYGLAGAWSYEQYF.

This clone appeared once. This sequence joins TRBV27 and TRBJ1-2, with 10 positions matching TRBD1. Unmatched junction bases numbered 8, after V lost 5 bases and J lost 8 bases. The CDR3 totals 14 residues. Germline CDR1 is MNHEY and CDR2 is SMNVEV (reference sequence). The CDR3 DNA reads TGTGCCAGCAGTGCGACAGGGGGCGCTCGCGGCTACACCTTC. Protein: CASSATGGARGYTF.

This sequence joins TRBV29-1 and TRBJ1-1, with 9 bases aligning to TRBD1. This CDR3 has 13 amino acids. The junction had 10 bases not matched to a gene; V was cut back by 7 bases and J by 7 bases. Germline loops: CDR1 SQVTM, CDR2 ANQGSEA. CDR3 in DNA: TGCAGCGCCGATATGGGACAGGGCCTTGAAGCTTTCTTT. Protein product: CSADMGQGLEAFF. Full variable domain (remainder filled in from reference TRBV29-1 and TRBJ1-1): SAVISQKPSRDICQRGTSLTIQCQVDSQVTMMFWYRQQPGQSLTLIATANQGSEATYESGFVIDKFPISRPNLTFSTLTVSNMSPEDSSIYLCSADMGQGLEAFFGQGTRLTVV.

This chain links TRBV6-1 with TRBJ1-5, with D tentatively TRBD1 (6 bases). The CDR3 consists of 15 residues. V was shortened by 4 bases and J by 4 bases, with 14 bases between the two germline ends. Per the germline V gene, CDR1 is MNHNS and CDR2 is SASEGT. In nucleotides, the CDR3 is TGTGCCAGCAGTGCCCAACCACAGGGAAATCAGCCCCAGCATTTT. Its translation: CASSAQPQGNQPQHF.